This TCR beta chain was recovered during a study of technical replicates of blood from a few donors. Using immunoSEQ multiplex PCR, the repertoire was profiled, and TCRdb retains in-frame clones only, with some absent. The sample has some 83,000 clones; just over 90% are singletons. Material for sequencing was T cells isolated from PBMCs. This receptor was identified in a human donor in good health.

CDR3 nucleotides: TGTGCCAGCAGTGTCGGGGGGGCCGGGAATGAGCAGTTCTTC. Translated, it gives CASSVGGAGNEQFF. The J gene is TRBJ2-1, the V gene TRBV2; TRBD2 agrees at 8 bases. V shed 4 bases, J shed 7 bases, and the junction held 6 bases outside the gene matches. CDR3 length: 14 residues. CDR1 and CDR2 from the germline V gene are SNHLY and FYNNEI.